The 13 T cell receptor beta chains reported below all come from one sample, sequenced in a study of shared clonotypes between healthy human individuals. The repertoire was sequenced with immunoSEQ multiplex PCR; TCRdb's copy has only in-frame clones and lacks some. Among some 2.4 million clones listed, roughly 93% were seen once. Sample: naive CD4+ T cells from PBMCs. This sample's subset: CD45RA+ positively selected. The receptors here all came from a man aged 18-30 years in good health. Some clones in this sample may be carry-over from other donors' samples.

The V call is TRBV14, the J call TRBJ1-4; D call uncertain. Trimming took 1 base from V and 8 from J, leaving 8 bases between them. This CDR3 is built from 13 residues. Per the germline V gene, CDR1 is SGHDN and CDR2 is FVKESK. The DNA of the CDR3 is TGTGCCAGCAGCCAAGGGCCCTACGAAAAACTGTTTTTT. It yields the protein CASSQGPYEKLFF.

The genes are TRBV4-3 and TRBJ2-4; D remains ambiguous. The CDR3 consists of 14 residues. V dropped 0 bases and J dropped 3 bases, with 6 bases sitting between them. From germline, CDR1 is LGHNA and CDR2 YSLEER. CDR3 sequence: CASSQDWVKNIQYF. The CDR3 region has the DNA TGCGCCAGCAGCCAAGATTGGGTCAAAAACATTCAGTACTTC.

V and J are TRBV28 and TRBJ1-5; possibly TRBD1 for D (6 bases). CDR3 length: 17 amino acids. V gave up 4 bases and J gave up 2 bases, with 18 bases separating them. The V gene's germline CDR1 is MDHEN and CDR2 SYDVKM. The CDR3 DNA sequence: TGTGCCAGCAGTTCCCTCGGAGGGGGGGTGGGCAATCAGCCCCAGCATTTT. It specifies CASSSLGGGVGNQPQHF. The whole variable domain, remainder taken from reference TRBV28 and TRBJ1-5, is DVKVTQSSRYLVKRTGEKVFLECVQDMDHENMFWYRQDPGLGLRLIYFSYDVKMKEKGDIPEGYSVSREKKERFSLILESASTNQTSMYLCASSSLGGGVGNQPQHFGDGTRLSIL.

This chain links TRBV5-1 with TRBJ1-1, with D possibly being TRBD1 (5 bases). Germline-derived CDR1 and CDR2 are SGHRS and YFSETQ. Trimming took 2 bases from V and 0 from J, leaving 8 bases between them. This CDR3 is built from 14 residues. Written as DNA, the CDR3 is TGCGCCAGCAGCTTTGACAGCATGAACACTGAAGCTTTCTTT. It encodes CASSFDSMNTEAFF.

Written as DNA, the CDR3 is TGTGCCAGCAGGGACCCAGGCACAGATACGCAGTATTTT. Encoded protein: CASRDPGTDTQYF. This chain uses TRBV28 with TRBJ2-3; D uncertain. Germline V gives CDR1 MDHEN, CDR2 SYDVKM. This CDR3 has 13 residues. V was clipped by 6 bases and J by 1 base, with 8 bases between them.

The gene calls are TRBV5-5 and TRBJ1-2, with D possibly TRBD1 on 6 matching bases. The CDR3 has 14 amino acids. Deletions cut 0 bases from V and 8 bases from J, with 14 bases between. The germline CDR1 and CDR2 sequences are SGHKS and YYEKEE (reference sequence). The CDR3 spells CASSLAGQGRGYTF. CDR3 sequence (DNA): TGTGCCAGCAGCTTGGCCGGGCAGGGGAGAGGCTACACCTTC.

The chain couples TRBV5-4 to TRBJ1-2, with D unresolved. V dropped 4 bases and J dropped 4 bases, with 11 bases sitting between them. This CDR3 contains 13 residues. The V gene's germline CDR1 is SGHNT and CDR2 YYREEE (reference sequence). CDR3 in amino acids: CASSVDTSYGYTF. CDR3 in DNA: TGTGCCAGCAGCGTCGACACGTCCTATGGCTACACCTTC.

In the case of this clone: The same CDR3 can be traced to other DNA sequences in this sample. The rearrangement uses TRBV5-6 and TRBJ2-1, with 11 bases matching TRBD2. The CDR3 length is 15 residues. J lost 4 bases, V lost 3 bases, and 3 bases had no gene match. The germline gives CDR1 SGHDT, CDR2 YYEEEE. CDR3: CASSSTSGSYNEQFF. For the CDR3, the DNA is TGTGCCAGCAGCTCAACTAGCGGGAGTTACAATGAGCAGTTCTTC.

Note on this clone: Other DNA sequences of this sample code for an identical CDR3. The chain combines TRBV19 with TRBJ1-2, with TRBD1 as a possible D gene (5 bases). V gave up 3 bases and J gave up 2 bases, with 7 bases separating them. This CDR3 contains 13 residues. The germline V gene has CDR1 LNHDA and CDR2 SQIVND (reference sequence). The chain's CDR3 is CASSMQGNYGYTF. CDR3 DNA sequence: TGTGCCAGTAGTATGCAGGGAAACTATGGCTACACCTTC.

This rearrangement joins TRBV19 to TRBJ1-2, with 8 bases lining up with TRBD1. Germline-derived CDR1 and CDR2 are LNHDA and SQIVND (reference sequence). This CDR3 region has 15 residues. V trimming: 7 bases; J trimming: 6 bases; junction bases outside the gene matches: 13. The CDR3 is CASKAGTGFFDGYTF. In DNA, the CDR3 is TGTGCCAGTAAGGCCGGGACAGGCTTTTTCGATGGCTACACCTTC.

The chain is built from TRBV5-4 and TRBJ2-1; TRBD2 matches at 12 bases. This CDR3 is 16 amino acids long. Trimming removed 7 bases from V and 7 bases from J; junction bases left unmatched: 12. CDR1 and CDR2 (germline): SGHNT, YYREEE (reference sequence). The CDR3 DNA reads TGTGCCAGCTCACCCCTCGGACTAGCGGGACGGAATGAGCAGTTCTTC. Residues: CASSPLGLAGRNEQFF.

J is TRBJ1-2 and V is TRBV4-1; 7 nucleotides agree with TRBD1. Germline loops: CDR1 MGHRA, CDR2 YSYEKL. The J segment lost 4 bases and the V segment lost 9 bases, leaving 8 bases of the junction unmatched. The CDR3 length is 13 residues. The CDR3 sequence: CARPGQHGYGYTF. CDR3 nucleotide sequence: TGCGCCAGACCGGGACAGCATGGCTATGGCTACACCTTC.

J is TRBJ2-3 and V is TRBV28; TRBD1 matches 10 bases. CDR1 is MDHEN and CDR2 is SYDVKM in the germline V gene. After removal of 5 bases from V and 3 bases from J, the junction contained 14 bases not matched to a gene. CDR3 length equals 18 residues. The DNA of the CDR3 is TGTGCCAGCAGTCGCTTTCGGCGGGACAGGGGAAGAACAGATACGCAGTATTTT. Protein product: CASSRFRRDRGRTDTQYF.